This TCR beta chain was documented in a study of monozygotic twins with inflammatory bowel disease. Researchers isolated total RNA from whole blood without sorting T cells. TCRdb re-called the 5' RACE reads and shows each CDR3 protein once, DNA omitted. Recorded here are around 380,000 distinct CDR3 sequences; the top ten clones represent 2% to 2.5%. Note on this clonotype: Its antigen remains unknown.

Broader study findings: IBD patients carried less diverse TCRbeta repertoires (inverse Simpson) than healthy co-twins. Twins with IBD had fewer clonotypes in common with others than healthy twins, particularly during disease activity.

The sequencing sample was made of blood. The TCR originated in a human donor with ulcerative colitis or Crohn's disease, or a healthy co-twin of an affected twin (not recorded which).

CDR3 protein: CASSLAQPGQGTGELFF. V is TRBV7-6 and J is TRBJ2-2; TCRdb designates TRBD1, a call that cannot be tested without DNA. CDR1 SGHVS and CDR2 FNYEAQ come from the germline V gene. The CDR3 is 17 amino acids.